This T cell receptor beta chain comes out of a study of blood T cell repertoires in COVID-19. Study-level background: Acute and convalescent COVID-19 samples came from the United States, Italy and Spain. In each case, the material was cDNA or gDNA derived from T cells, B-cell-depleted T cells, or PBMCs.

Authors' processing steps: Nucleated cell number was recorded as an estimate derived from reference gene primer amplification. The assay was immunoSEQ multiplex PCR, and TCRdb's table has in-frame clones only and misses some. That table supplies the V and J calls and clone size; D and trimming were determined from the DNA. The data contain 180,000 or so clones, 80% to 90% of them singletons. The germline gives CDR1 MGHRA, CDR2 YSYEKL. Trimming left V 1 base short and J 0 bases short, with 12 bases between. This CDR3 contains 16 residues. The sequence was obtained from a man aged 35 to 55 with active or convalescent COVID-19. The source material was peripheral blood. The chain employs TRBV4-1 and TRBJ1-2, with D unclear. CDR3 amino acids: CASSQVAGMANYGYTF. The DNA of the CDR3 is TGCGCCAGCAGCCAAGTCGCAGGAATGGCTAACTATGGCTACACCTTC.